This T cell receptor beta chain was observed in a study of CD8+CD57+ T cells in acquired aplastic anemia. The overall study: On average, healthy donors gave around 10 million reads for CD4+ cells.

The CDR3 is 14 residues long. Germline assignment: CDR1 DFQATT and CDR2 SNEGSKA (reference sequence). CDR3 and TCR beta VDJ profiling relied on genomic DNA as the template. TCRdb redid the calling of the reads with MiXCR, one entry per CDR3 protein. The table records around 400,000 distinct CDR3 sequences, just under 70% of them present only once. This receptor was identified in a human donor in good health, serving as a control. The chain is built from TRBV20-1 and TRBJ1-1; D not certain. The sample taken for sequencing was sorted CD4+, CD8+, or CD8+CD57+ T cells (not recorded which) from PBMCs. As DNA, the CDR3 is TGCAGGGGGAGTTCGGGTCAGGTAAGAGCTGAAGCTTTCTTT. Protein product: CRGSSGQVRAEAFF.